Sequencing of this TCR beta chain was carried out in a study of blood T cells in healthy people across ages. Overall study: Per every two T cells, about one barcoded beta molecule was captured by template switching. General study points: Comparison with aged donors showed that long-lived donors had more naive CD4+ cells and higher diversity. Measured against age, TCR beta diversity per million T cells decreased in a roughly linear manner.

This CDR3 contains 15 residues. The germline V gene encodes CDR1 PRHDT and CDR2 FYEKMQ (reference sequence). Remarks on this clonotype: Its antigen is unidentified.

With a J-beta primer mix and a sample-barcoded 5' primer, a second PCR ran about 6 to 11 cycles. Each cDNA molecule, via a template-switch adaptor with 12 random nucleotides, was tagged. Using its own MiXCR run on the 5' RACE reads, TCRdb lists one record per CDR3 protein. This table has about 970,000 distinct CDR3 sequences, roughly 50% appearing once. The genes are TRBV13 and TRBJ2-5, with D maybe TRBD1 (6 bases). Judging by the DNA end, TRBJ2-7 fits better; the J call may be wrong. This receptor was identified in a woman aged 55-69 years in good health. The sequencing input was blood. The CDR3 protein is CASSASDSMVYEQYF. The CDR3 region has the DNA TGTGCCAGCAGCGCCTCGGACAGTATGGTCTACGAGCAGTACTTC.